This T cell receptor (beta chain) was sequenced during a study of PD-1 blockade in classical Hodgkin lymphoma. V was cut by 0 bases and J by 2 bases, with 14 bases left in between. The CDR3 is made up of 17 amino acids. Per the germline V gene, CDR1 is LNHNV and CDR2 is YYDKDF (reference sequence). Overall study findings and caveats: Complete responders possessed baseline diversity comparable to newly diagnosed patients. Compared with healthy donors, newly diagnosed patients reportedly showed lower baseline TCR diversity.

All patients experienced relapse after autologous stem cell transplantation, and brentuximab vedotin exposure was variable. The assay was immunoSEQ multiplex PCR, and TCRdb's table has in-frame clones only and misses some. The top ten hold 22% of the sample, which has about 76,000 clones, under 90% seen once. In the case of this clone: What it binds is not known.

The sample was peripheral blood mononuclear cells (PBMCs), taken at baseline. This clonotype was obtained from a human donor with classical Hodgkin lymphoma. The J gene is TRBJ1-3, the V gene TRBV15; no definite D call. The CDR3 coding sequence is TGTGCCACCAGCAGAGAAGGTTGGGAAGGGCCTGGAAACACCATATATTTT. Translated: CATSREGWEGPGNTIYF.